This is a list of T cell receptor beta chains from one sample in a study of OX40 agonist ivuxolimab in advanced cancers. Data came from immunoSEQ multiplex PCR; TCRdb stores just in-frame clones and leaves some out. The sample includes about 65,000 clones, roughly nine tenths of them seen just once. The sequencing here drew on CD4+ or CD8+ T cells sorted from blood, taken in a trial of the OX40 agonist ivuxolimab. These receptors all stem from an adult with an advanced solid tumor such as melanoma, head and neck, liver or kidney cancer. CDR3s include the opening cysteine and the closing phenylalanine or tryptophan. Fields, in order: D gene, V gene, J gene, clone size, CDR3 protein, CDR3 DNA. A D gene is named only where the DNA matches it firmly. Part of the rows lack a size; the others show once, few, many or a class for expanded clones.

D gene: TRBD1
V gene: TRBV9
J gene: TRBJ2-7
clone size: -
CDR3 protein: CASSLQTGGSYEQYF
CDR3 DNA: TGTGCCAGCAGCCTTCAGACAGGGGGATCCTACGAGCAGTACTTC

D gene: TRBD2
V gene: TRBV9
J gene: TRBJ2-3
clone size: -
CDR3 protein: CASSDPRTSGRQDTQYF
CDR3 DNA: TGTGCCAGCAGCGACCCCCGGACTAGCGGGAGGCAAGATACGCAGTATTTT

D gene: -
V gene: TRBV30
J gene: TRBJ1-4
clone size: -
CDR3 protein: CAWKRVGANEKLFF
CDR3 DNA: TGTGCCTGGAAGCGGGTGGGGGCTAATGAAAAACTGTTTTTT

D gene: TRBD1
V gene: TRBV7-9
J gene: TRBJ2-7
clone size: -
CDR3 protein: CASSLGQVPEQYF
CDR3 DNA: TGTGCCAGCAGTTTGGGACAGGTCCCCGAGCAGTACTTC

D gene: -
V gene: TRBV10-3
J gene: TRBJ2-7
clone size: -
CDR3 protein: CAISDRSDSPKQYF
CDR3 DNA: TGTGCCATCAGTGATAGATCAGACAGCCCGAAGCAGTACTTC

D gene: TRBD2
V gene: TRBV5-5
J gene: TRBJ2-1
clone size: -
CDR3 protein: CASSWTGLAEQFF
CDR3 DNA: TGTGCCAGCAGCTGGACGGGACTAGCGGAGCAGTTCTTC

D gene: -
V gene: TRBV9
J gene: TRBJ1-5
clone size: -
CDR3 protein: CASSPPANREVSGGYSNQPQHF
CDR3 DNA: TGTGCCAGCAGCCCCCCCGCGAACAGGGAGGTTTCCGGGGGGTATAGCAATCAGCCCCAGCATTTT

D gene: -
V gene: TRBV11-3
J gene: TRBJ1-6
clone size: -
CDR3 protein: CASSLVRDSPLHF
CDR3 DNA: TGTGCCAGCAGCTTAGTAAGGGATTCACCCCTCCACTTT

D gene: -
V gene: TRBV27
J gene: TRBJ2-7
clone size: -
CDR3 protein: CATRDMMNEQYF
CDR3 DNA: TGTGCCACCCGTGATATGATGAACGAGCAGTACTTC

D gene: TRBD1
V gene: TRBV23-1
J gene: TRBJ1-2
clone size: -
CDR3 protein: CASSHTDRGPNYGYTF
CDR3 DNA: TGCGCCAGCAGTCATACAGACAGGGGGCCTAACTATGGCTACACCTTC

D gene: TRBD1
V gene: TRBV4-2
J gene: TRBJ2-7
clone size: -
CDR3 protein: CASSQAGQDYEQYF
CDR3 DNA: TGTGCCAGCAGCCAAGCCGGACAGGACTACGAGCAGTACTTC

D gene: TRBD1
V gene: TRBV27
J gene: TRBJ1-6
clone size: few
CDR3 protein: CASSYAGTGGADSPLHF
CDR3 DNA: TGTGCCAGCAGTTACGCCGGGACAGGGGGCGCGGATTCACCCCTCCACTTT

D gene: -
V gene: TRBV19
J gene: TRBJ2-1
clone size: -
CDR3 protein: CASSIVLGASLYNEQFF
CDR3 DNA: TGTGCCAGTAGTATAGTTTTGGGGGCGTCTCTCTACAATGAGCAGTTCTTC

D gene: TRBD2
V gene: TRBV6-5
J gene: TRBJ2-1
clone size: -
CDR3 protein: CASSYSGGIYNEQFF
CDR3 DNA: TGTGCCAGCAGTTACTCCGGGGGGATCTACAATGAGCAGTTCTTC

D gene: -
V gene: TRBV28
J gene: TRBJ1-5
clone size: -
CDR3 protein: CASSLGEGVGQPQHF
CDR3 DNA: TGTGCCAGCAGTTTGGGAGAGGGGGTGGGTCAGCCCCAGCATTTT

D gene: TRBD1
V gene: TRBV5-1
J gene: TRBJ2-2
clone size: -
CDR3 protein: CASSLRQGAVTGELFF
CDR3 DNA: TGCGCCAGCAGCTTGCGACAGGGGGCGGTCACCGGGGAGCTGTTTTTT

D gene: -
V gene: TRBV28
J gene: TRBJ1-1
clone size: -
CDR3 protein: CASWGGADTEAFF
CDR3 DNA: TGTGCCAGCTGGGGCGGCGCCGACACTGAAGCTTTCTTT

D gene: TRBD2
V gene: TRBV19
J gene: TRBJ2-3
clone size: -
CDR3 protein: CASSSNSAGGDTQYF
CDR3 DNA: TGTGCCAGTAGTAGCAATTCGGCGGGAGGAGATACGCAGTATTTT

D gene: TRBD1
V gene: TRBV27
J gene: TRBJ2-3
clone size: -
CDR3 protein: CASSPGTGRSTDTQYF
CDR3 DNA: TGTGCCAGCAGCCCCGGGACAGGGAGGAGCACAGATACGCAGTATTTT

D gene: TRBD2
V gene: TRBV28
J gene: TRBJ2-1
clone size: once
CDR3 protein: CASRPGLAGGRSDEQFF
CDR3 DNA: TGTGCCAGCAGACCTGGACTAGCGGGAGGGCGAAGCGATGAGCAGTTCTTC

D gene: TRBD1
V gene: TRBV6-6
J gene: TRBJ1-1
clone size: once
CDR3 protein: CASRPTGTEAFF
CDR3 DNA: TGTGCCAGCAGACCGACAGGGACTGAAGCTTTCTTT

D gene: -
V gene: TRBV14
J gene: TRBJ2-1
clone size: -
CDR3 protein: CASSQVFGGEVNEQFF
CDR3 DNA: TGTGCCAGCAGCCAAGTGTTTGGCGGGGAGGTTAATGAGCAGTTCTTC

D gene: -
V gene: TRBV30
J gene: TRBJ1-1
clone size: few
CDR3 protein: CAWNTGRVNTEAFF
CDR3 DNA: TGTGCCTGGAACACCGGGAGGGTTAACACTGAAGCTTTCTTT

D gene: -
V gene: TRBV28
J gene: TRBJ2-7
clone size: -
CDR3 protein: CASSPQQGGVDEQYF
CDR3 DNA: TGTGCCAGCAGTCCCCAGCAGGGGGGTGTGGACGAGCAGTACTTC

D gene: -
V gene: TRBV7-2
J gene: TRBJ2-3
clone size: -
CDR3 protein: CASSSQSTDTQYF
CDR3 DNA: TGTGCCAGCAGCTCCCAAAGCACAGATACGCAGTATTTT

D gene: -
V gene: TRBV19
J gene: TRBJ1-4
clone size: -
CDR3 protein: CDPIPGTLDEKLFF
CDR3 DNA: TGTGACCCTATCCCCGGGACACTGGATGAAAAACTGTTTTTT

D gene: TRBD2
V gene: TRBV18
J gene: TRBJ2-7
clone size: -
CDR3 protein: CASSPGRSSGPQRYEQYF
CDR3 DNA: TGTGCCAGCTCACCAGGTCGGTCTAGCGGTCCCCAACGGTACGAGCAGTACTTC

D gene: TRBD1
V gene: TRBV7-2
J gene: TRBJ1-2
clone size: -
CDR3 protein: CASSPAGGAHGYTF
CDR3 DNA: TGTGCCAGCAGCCCCGCAGGGGGGGCGCATGGCTACACCTTC

D gene: -
V gene: TRBV20-1
J gene: TRBJ2-5
clone size: -
CDR3 protein: CSASEQETQYF
CDR3 DNA: TGCAGTGCTAGCGAACAAGAGACCCAGTACTTC

D gene: -
V gene: TRBV15
J gene: TRBJ2-6
clone size: -
CDR3 protein: CATSRDNSGANVLTF
CDR3 DNA: TGTGCCACCAGCAGGGACAACTCTGGGGCCAACGTCCTGACTTTC

D gene: TRBD1
V gene: TRBV30
J gene: TRBJ1-1
clone size: -
CDR3 protein: CAWRNLNPGQGLEAFF
CDR3 DNA: TGTGCCTGGAGAAATCTCAATCCGGGACAGGGATTGGAGGCTTTCTTT

D gene: TRBD2
V gene: TRBV30
J gene: TRBJ2-5
clone size: -
CDR3 protein: CAWRAGDETQYF
CDR3 DNA: TGTGCCTGGAGAGCGGGGGATGAGACCCAGTACTTC

D gene: -
V gene: TRBV6-5
J gene: TRBJ1-6
clone size: -
CDR3 protein: CASSLGQGSYNSPLHF
CDR3 DNA: TGTGCCAGCAGTTTGGGGCAGGGCTCCTATAATTCACCCCTCCACTTT

D gene: TRBD1
V gene: TRBV30
J gene: TRBJ2-5
clone size: -
CDR3 protein: CAWSVGQAFKTQYF
CDR3 DNA: TGTGCCTGGAGTGTAGGACAGGCATTCAAGACCCAGTACTTC

D gene: -
V gene: TRBV7-9
J gene: TRBJ2-1
clone size: -
CDR3 protein: CASSLGSVDNEQFF
CDR3 DNA: TGTGCCAGCAGCTTAGGTAGCGTCGACAATGAGCAGTTCTTC

D gene: -
V gene: TRBV7-2
J gene: TRBJ2-7
clone size: -
CDR3 protein: CASSLWDGLEQYF
CDR3 DNA: TGTGCCAGCAGCCTATGGGACGGACTCGAGCAGTACTTC

D gene: -
V gene: TRBV7-3
J gene: TRBJ1-3
clone size: -
CDR3 protein: CASSLGPSSGNTIYF
CDR3 DNA: TGTGCCAGCAGCTTGGGACCGAGCTCTGGAAACACCATATATTTT

D gene: TRBD2
V gene: TRBV7-9
J gene: TRBJ2-3
clone size: -
CDR3 protein: CASSWTSGGGTQYF
CDR3 DNA: TGTGCCAGCAGCTGGACTAGCGGGGGAGGGACGCAGTATTTT

D gene: -
V gene: TRBV2
J gene: TRBJ2-2
clone size: -
CDR3 protein: CASHRTQNTGELFF
CDR3 DNA: TGTGCCAGCCACCGCACACAGAACACCGGGGAGCTGTTTTTT

D gene: -
V gene: TRBV6-6
J gene: TRBJ2-7
clone size: -
CDR3 protein: CASSPQGRSLYEQYF
CDR3 DNA: TGTGCCAGCAGCCCCCAGGGGCGATCCCTCTACGAGCAGTACTTC

D gene: TRBD2
V gene: TRBV18
J gene: TRBJ2-2
clone size: -
CDR3 protein: CASSPTGTRDTGELFF
CDR3 DNA: TGTGCCAGCTCACCGACCGGGACTAGAGACACCGGGGAGCTGTTTTTT

D gene: TRBD1
V gene: TRBV30
J gene: TRBJ2-7
clone size: -
CDR3 protein: CACEQGAREQYF
CDR3 DNA: TGTGCCTGTGAACAGGGGGCGCGGGAGCAGTACTTC

D gene: -
V gene: TRBV9
J gene: TRBJ2-3
clone size: once
CDR3 protein: CASSSSPADTQYF
CDR3 DNA: TGTGCCAGCAGCTCTAGCCCCGCAGATACGCAGTATTTT

D gene: -
V gene: TRBV5-8
J gene: TRBJ1-5
clone size: -
CDR3 protein: CASSLDGTDQPQHF
CDR3 DNA: TGTGCCAGCAGCTTGGACGGAACTGATCAGCCCCAGCATTTT

D gene: TRBD1
V gene: TRBV6-6
J gene: TRBJ1-5
clone size: -
CDR3 protein: CASNEGTGRQPQHF
CDR3 DNA: TGTGCCAGCAACGAAGGGACAGGGAGACAGCCCCAGCATTTT

D gene: -
V gene: TRBV5-8
J gene: TRBJ2-2
clone size: -
CDR3 protein: CASSLFWGVGDTGELFF
CDR3 DNA: TGTGCCAGCAGCTTATTTTGGGGCGTTGGGGATACCGGGGAGCTGTTTTTT

D gene: TRBD1
V gene: TRBV6-5
J gene: TRBJ1-2
clone size: -
CDR3 protein: CASSYGRGFGGYTF
CDR3 DNA: TGTGCCAGCAGTTACGGCAGGGGGTTTGGTGGCTACACCTTC

D gene: TRBD1
V gene: TRBV30
J gene: TRBJ1-2
clone size: -
CDR3 protein: CAWSPPGGNYGYTF
CDR3 DNA: TGTGCCTGGAGCCCCCCAGGGGGTAACTATGGCTACACCTTC

D gene: -
V gene: TRBV7-3
J gene: TRBJ2-3
clone size: -
CDR3 protein: CASSLSRSTDTQYF
CDR3 DNA: TGTGCCAGCAGCTTAAGTCGGAGCACAGATACGCAGTATTTT

D gene: -
V gene: TRBV9
J gene: TRBJ2-3
clone size: -
CDR3 protein: CASSADARPVDTQYF
CDR3 DNA: TGTGCCAGCAGCGCCGACGCCAGGCCCGTGGATACGCAGTATTTT

D gene: -
V gene: TRBV7-9
J gene: TRBJ1-2
clone size: -
CDR3 protein: CASSREEGYTF
CDR3 DNA: TGTGCCAGCAGCCGTGAGGAGGGCTACACCTTC

D gene: TRBD2
V gene: TRBV29-1
J gene: TRBJ2-5
clone size: -
CDR3 protein: CSVRLADPSIGTQYF
CDR3 DNA: TGCAGCGTGCGACTAGCGGACCCTTCGATTGGGACCCAGTACTTC

D gene: -
V gene: TRBV7-2
J gene: TRBJ2-2
clone size: -
CDR3 protein: CASGSPGAAGELFF
CDR3 DNA: TGTGCCAGTGGATCCCCGGGGGCCGCCGGGGAGCTGTTTTTT

D gene: -
V gene: TRBV7-3
J gene: TRBJ2-3
clone size: -
CDR3 protein: CASSLYPGLDTQYF
CDR3 DNA: TGTGCCAGCAGCTTATACCCAGGGTTGGATACGCAGTATTTT

D gene: -
V gene: TRBV7-2
J gene: TRBJ1-5
clone size: few
CDR3 protein: CASSFGFDQPQHF
CDR3 DNA: TGTGCCAGCAGCTTTGGGTTTGATCAGCCCCAGCATTTT

D gene: TRBD1
V gene: TRBV9
J gene: TRBJ1-4
clone size: -
CDR3 protein: CASSVGTGGEKLFF
CDR3 DNA: TGTGCCAGCAGCGTTGGGACAGGCGGCGAAAAACTGTTTTTT

D gene: TRBD2
V gene: TRBV25-1
J gene: TRBJ2-1
clone size: -
CDR3 protein: CASRVSGNYNEQFF
CDR3 DNA: TGTGCCAGCAGGGTTAGCGGGAACTACAATGAGCAGTTCTTC

D gene: TRBD1
V gene: TRBV5-1
J gene: TRBJ2-3
clone size: -
CDR3 protein: CASSQGQGTDTQYF
CDR3 DNA: TGCGCCAGCAGCCAGGGACAGGGCACAGATACGCAGTATTTT